This T cell receptor beta chain was captured by sequencing in a study of blood T cell repertoires in COVID-19. Turning to the study itself: Samples taken during acute and convalescent COVID-19 were collected in the United States, Italy and Spain. T cells, B-cell-depleted T cells, or PBMCs supplied cDNA or gDNA.

Germline CDR1 reads MNHNY; CDR2 reads SVGAGI (reference sequence). J lost 2 bases, V lost 6 bases, and 2 bases had no gene match. The CDR3 is 14 residues long. Original analysis: Quantification of nucleated cells was approximated via reference gene primer amplification. Generated by immunoSEQ multiplex PCR, the TCRdb table keeps only in-frame clones and is missing some. V and J calls and clone size are copied from that table; D and trimming were computed from the DNA. Of more than 95,000 clones in the sample, 85% to 90% are singletons; the top ten hold roughly 5.3%. The TCR originated in a human donor in a cohort sampled during active COVID-19. Sequenced: peripheral blood. The genes are TRBV6-6 and TRBJ2-1; 9 positions agree with TRBD2. The CDR3 loop is CASSWTSAYNEQFF. CDR3 DNA sequence: TGTGCCAGCAGCTGGACTAGCGCCTACAATGAGCAGTTCTTC.